The 26 T cell receptor beta chains below all came from one sample that was sequenced in a study of shared clonotypes between healthy human individuals. Method: immunoSEQ multiplex PCR; TCRdb's copy keeps in-frame clones and lacks some. This table has more than 550,000 clones, approximately 90% appearing once. Only CD45RO-negative cells positively selected for CCR7 counted as naive CD8 cells, so terminally differentiated effector memory CD45RA+ cells were excluded. What was sequenced was naive CD8+ T cells sorted from blood. The source is a man aged 30 to 45 in good health.

V gene TRBV25-1 combines with J gene TRBJ1-5, with D possibly being TRBD1 (5 bases). V lost 3 bases to trimming and J lost 7 bases, with 13 bases between them. CDR3 length: 14 amino acids. Germline-derived CDR1 and CDR2 are MGHDK and SYGVNS. The CDR3 here is CASSDGGLEQPQHF. DNA for the CDR3: TGTGCCAGCAGTGATGGGGGTTTGGAGCAGCCCCAGCATTTT.

This clone occurred once. The chain carries TRBV27 and TRBJ2-2; TRBD1 or TRBD2 may be the D gene (6 bases each). CDR3 length: 14 residues. In germline, CDR1 is MNHEY, CDR2 SMNVEV (reference sequence). Trimming took off 2 bases at V and 6 bases at J, with 10 bases between the two ends. The CDR3 DNA reads as TGTGCCAGCAGTTTAGGGGGGCTGGCCGGGGAGCTGTTTTTT. It encodes CASSLGGLAGELFF.

Points on this clone: Other DNA sequences in the sample encode the same CDR3. The J gene is TRBJ2-1, the V gene TRBV5-1, with 13 bases matching TRBD2. The CDR3 contains 15 residues. J gave up 5 bases and V 1 base, and 0 bases lay outside the gene matches. CDR1 is SGHRS and CDR2 is YFSETQ in the germline V gene. CDR3 nucleotides: TGCGCCAGCAGCTTGACTAGCGGGAGGGACAATGAGCAGTTCTTC. This encodes CASSLTSGRDNEQFF.

This chain links TRBV29-1 with TRBJ1-3; D perhaps matches TRBD1 (6 bases). Trimming took 2 bases from V and 3 from J, leaving 14 bases between them. Germline assignment: CDR1 SQVTM and CDR2 ANQGSEA. The CDR3 has 15 amino acids. The CDR3 DNA reads TGCAGCGTTGAACAGGGGCCGTTGGGTGGAAACACCATATATTTT. Its protein product is CSVEQGPLGGNTIYF.

This chain connects TRBV27 to TRBJ2-7; 10 bases align to TRBD1. Germline trimming cut 2 bases from V and 4 bases from J; bases unmatched to any gene: 2. Germline-derived CDR1 and CDR2 are MNHEY and SMNVEV (reference sequence). This CDR3 region has 14 residues. In nucleotides, the CDR3 is TGTGCCAGCAGTTTAGGGACAGGGGTTTACGAGCAGTACTTC. It yields the protein CASSLGTGVYEQYF.

V usage is TRBV7-2 and J usage is TRBJ2-2; 8 nucleotides line up with TRBD1. Germline CDR1 and CDR2: SGHTA and FQGNSA. The V segment lost 8 bases and the J segment 4 bases; nucleotides outside the gene matches: 6. The CDR3 length is 14 residues. The CDR3 is CASDRGESTGELFF. In nucleotides, the CDR3 is TGTGCCAGCGACAGGGGAGAGAGCACCGGGGAGCTGTTTTTT.

In this sample, this clone turned up a few times. This rearrangement joins TRBV6-5 to TRBJ1-5; D remains unclear. This CDR3 is built from 13 residues. Germline CDR1 is MNHEY and CDR2 is SVGAGI. Trimming removed 0 bases at V and 5 bases at J, with 5 bases between. The CDR3 region is CASSYSSDQPQHF. The DNA for the CDR3 is TGTGCCAGCAGTTACTCGAGTGATCAGCCCCAGCATTTT.

The chain links TRBV7-2 to TRBJ2-5, with 10 bases matching TRBD2. The CDR3 length is 15 residues. Germline assignment: CDR1 SGHTA and CDR2 FQGNSA. The junction had 6 bases not matched to a gene; V was cut back by 3 bases and J by 5 bases. CDR3 DNA sequence: TGTGCCAGCAGCTTTGGAGCGGGAGGGCGGGAGACCCAGTACTTC. It encodes CASSFGAGGRETQYF.

DNA of the CDR3: TGCGCCAGCAGGGGGAGGGGGGGTGGCTACACCTTC. Its protein is CASRGRGGGYTF. The chain carries TRBV10-1 and TRBJ1-2, with a possible D match to TRBD1 (6 bases). The CDR3 is 12 amino acids. V was trimmed by 6 bases and J by 7 bases, leaving 12 bases between them. CDR1 and CDR2 from the germline V gene are WNHNN and SYGVQD (reference sequence).

The chain has TRBV28 and TRBJ1-2, with D possibly matching TRBD1 (6 bases). The V and J ends lost 6 bases and 0 bases respectively, with 14 bases between them. Germline V gene lookup returns CDR1 MDHEN and CDR2 SYDVKM. The length of the CDR3 is 15 residues. The CDR3 DNA follows: TGTGCCAGCAGCCAGGACAGAGTCTCTAACTATGGCTACACCTTC. Amino acid sequence: CASSQDRVSNYGYTF.

This sequence joins TRBV27 and TRBJ2-7; 10 bases match TRBD2. CDR1 and CDR2 (germline): MNHEY, SMNVEV (reference sequence). The V segment lost 7 bases and the J segment 6 bases; nucleotides outside the gene matches: 12. The CDR3 is 15 residues long. The CDR3 sequence: CASTLRASGSREQYF. In DNA, the CDR3 is TGTGCCAGCACCCTTAGGGCTAGCGGGAGCCGCGAGCAGTACTTC.

The chain carries TRBV9 and TRBJ2-2, with TRBD1 identical over 8 bases. This CDR3 comprises 16 residues. J lost 0 bases, V lost 4 bases, and 5 bases had no gene match. From germline, CDR1 is SGDLS and CDR2 YYNGEE. The DNA for the CDR3 is TGTGCCAGCAGCCTGAGGACAGGGTCGAACACCGGGGAGCTGTTTTTT. As protein: CASSLRTGSNTGELFF.

The V call is TRBV6-1, the J call TRBJ2-3; D gene ambiguous. Germline values: CDR1 MNHNS, CDR2 SASEGT. This CDR3 spans 15 amino acids. V gave up 9 bases and J gave up 3 bases, with 19 bases separating them. CDR3 nucleotides: TGTGCCAGTTCGGGTCCGCCCCAGGTTACAGATACGCAGTATTTT. Protein: CASSGPPQVTDTQYF.

V and J are TRBV18 and TRBJ2-1; 9 nucleotides match TRBD1. The CDR3 is 15 residues long. V was clipped by 8 bases and J by 3 bases; unmatched bases: 8. Germline V gene lookup returns CDR1 KGHSH and CDR2 LQKENI. CDR3 DNA: TGTGCCAGCCCAACCGGGACAGGGATCTACAATGAGCAGTTCTTC. It yields the protein CASPTGTGIYNEQFF. The whole variable domain, remainder taken from reference TRBV18 and TRBJ2-1, is NAGVMQNPRHLVRRRGQEARLRCSPMKGHSHVYWYRQLPEEGLKFMVYLQKENIIDESGMPKERFSAEFPKEGPSILRIQQVVRGDSAAYFCASPTGTGIYNEQFFGPGTRLTVL.

The chain recombines TRBV4-1 with TRBJ2-2, with D tentatively TRBD1 (5 bases). The CDR3 consists of 17 residues. Germline-derived CDR1 and CDR2 are MGHRA and YSYEKL. V lost 2 bases to trimming and J lost 6 bases, with 19 bases between them. The CDR3 sequence: CASSQFVRGFNSGELFF. The CDR3 DNA follows: TGCGCCAGCAGCCAATTCGTTAGGGGATTTAATTCCGGGGAGCTGTTTTTT.

The chain employs TRBV15 and TRBJ2-7, with 7 positions matching TRBD2. Germline loops: CDR1 LNHNV, CDR2 YYDKDF (reference sequence). This CDR3 has 15 amino acids. With 5 bases clipped from V and 2 bases from J, the junction kept 9 bases outside the gene matches. This chain's CDR3 is CATSASASGPYEQYF. In DNA form, the CDR3 reads TGTGCCACCAGCGCAAGCGCTAGCGGTCCCTACGAGCAGTACTTC.

In its sample, this clone was seen once. The J gene is TRBJ2-7, the V gene TRBV7-9; perhaps TRBD1 as D (6 bases). Germline V lookup: CDR1 SEHNR, CDR2 FQNEAQ (reference sequence). Trimming removed 7 bases at V and 4 bases at J, with 23 bases between. There are 16 residues in the CDR3. The CDR3 sequence is CASTPLGGGPSYEQYF. The CDR3 DNA sequence: TGTGCCAGCACCCCTTTAGGGGGTGGGCCGTCTTACGAGCAGTACTTC.

In nucleotides, the CDR3 is TGTGCCAGCAGTGAAAGCGTGCACCACGAGCAGTACTTC. Translation gives CASSESVHHEQYF. The V call is TRBV6-1, the J call TRBJ2-7; D is uncertain. V was clipped by 2 bases and J by 5 bases, with 10 bases between them. The CDR3 length is 13 residues. Germline V gene sequence: CDR1 MNHNS, CDR2 SASEGT.

The chain uses TRBV7-9 and TRBJ1-1; no clear D. Trimming shortened V by 5 bases and J by 2 bases, and 9 bases separated the two germline ends. Germline CDR1 SEHNR, CDR2 FQNEAQ (reference sequence). This CDR3 has 13 residues. CDR3 loop: CASSAPSNTEAFF. The CDR3 region has the DNA TGTGCCAGCAGCGCACCCTCCAACACTGAAGCTTTCTTT.

The J gene is TRBJ2-5, the V gene TRBV7-9, with a possible D match to TRBD2 (5 bases). The CDR3 runs to 14 residues. Germline V lookup: CDR1 SEHNR, CDR2 FQNEAQ (reference sequence). The V end was cut by 1 base, the J end by 0 bases, with 6 bases between. CDR3 DNA: TGTGCCAGCAGCTTAGGAGGGTACCAAGAGACCCAGTACTTC. Encoded protein: CASSLGGYQETQYF.

The V gene is TRBV5-6, the J gene TRBJ2-3; 11 bases fit TRBD2. The CDR3 sequence is 19 residues long. Germline CDR1 and CDR2: SGHDT and YYEEEE. V shed 2 bases and J 0 bases; nucleotides not matched to a gene: 11. The CDR3 coding sequence is TGTGCCAGCAGCTTAGCTGGGACTAGCGGAACACCTAGCACAGATACGCAGTATTTT. This encodes CASSLAGTSGTPSTDTQYF.

The gene calls are TRBV19 and TRBJ1-2; a possible D gene is TRBD1 (5 bases). V was cut by 5 bases and J by 2 bases, with 15 bases left in between. The CDR3 totals 15 residues. The germline V gene has CDR1 LNHDA and CDR2 SQIVND (reference sequence). The CDR3 DNA is TGTGCCAGTAGTCCTCGGGGGACGTTAAACTATGGCTACACCTTC. Residues: CASSPRGTLNYGYTF.

This clone was detected only once. The chain joins TRBV7-3 to TRBJ2-7, with 8 positions matching TRBD2. The CDR3 is 14 amino acids. V shed 2 bases and J 4 bases; nucleotides not matched to a gene: 4. CDR1 and CDR2 from the germline V gene are SGHTA and FQGTGA. The CDR3 DNA reads TGTGCCAGCAGCTTAGCTGGGACTAGTTACGAGCAGTACTTC. This sequence encodes CASSLAGTSYEQYF.

This clone occurred a few times. This chain joins TRBV7-2 and TRBJ1-2; D unresolved. V was shortened by 5 bases and J by 2 bases, with 12 bases between the two germline ends. CDR3 length: 14 amino acids. Per the germline V gene, CDR1 is SGHTA and CDR2 is FQGNSA. The CDR3 loop is CASSPPSANYGYTF. The DNA for the CDR3 is TGTGCCAGCAGCCCCCCTTCTGCCAACTATGGCTACACCTTC.

CDR3 nucleotides: TGTGCCAGTAGTATCCAGGGGGGACTAGCGGACAATGAGCAGTTCTTC. Protein product: CASSIQGGLADNEQFF. The chain recombines TRBV19 with TRBJ2-1; 11 bases are a match to TRBD2. The CDR3 has 16 amino acids. The trim removed 3 bases at V and 5 bases at J, leaving 6 bases unmatched. Germline V lookup: CDR1 LNHDA, CDR2 SQIVND (reference sequence).

This clone was seen once. The rearrangement links TRBV29-1 to TRBJ2-7, with D tentatively TRBD1 (6 bases). Trimming removed 3 bases at V and 7 bases at J, with 10 bases between. Per germline, CDR1 SQVTM and CDR2 ANQGSEA. This CDR3 is 11 amino acids long. Here the CDR3 reads CSVDLQGEQYF. The CDR3 DNA reads TGCAGCGTTGATCTACAGGGTGAGCAGTACTTC.